This is a list of T cell receptor beta chains from one sample in a study of T cell responses to AZD1222 COVID-19 vaccine. Repertoires were generated with immunoSEQ multiplex PCR, while TCRdb's copy carries only in-frame clones and drops some. The sample contains roughly 150,000 clones, approximately 90% of which appear only once. The specimen was peripheral blood, collected on day 0 of AZD1222 vaccination. These TCRs come from an adult in good health. Both conserved end residues are part of each CDR3. Each record gives: CDR3 length, clone size, J gene, V gene, D gene, CDR3 DNA, CDR3 protein. D genes are given only for firm matches. Clone size is not always given. Where it is, it says once, few, many or a class for expanded clones.

CDR3 length: 15
clone size: once
J gene: TRBJ1-6
V gene: TRBV18
D gene: NA
CDR3 DNA: TGTGCCAGCACCACTGGGACCGTCGTTAATTCACCCCTCCACTTT
CDR3 protein: CASTTGTVVNSPLHF

CDR3 length: 16
clone size: NA
J gene: TRBJ2-2
V gene: TRBV9
D gene: NA
CDR3 DNA: TGTGCCAGCAGCGTTAGCAGCGAGAGGTACACCGGGGAGCTGTTTTTT
CDR3 protein: CASSVSSERYTGELFF

CDR3 length: 15
clone size: NA
J gene: TRBJ1-1
V gene: TRBV11-2
D gene: TRBD1
CDR3 DNA: TGTGCCAGCAGCCCTAGCGGAAACAGGGGCACTGAAGCTTTCTTT
CDR3 protein: CASSPSGNRGTEAFF

CDR3 length: 10
clone size: NA
J gene: TRBJ1-1
V gene: TRBV20-1
D gene: NA
CDR3 DNA: TGCAGTGCTCAAGGTGAGGGAGCTTTCTTT
CDR3 protein: CSAQGEGAFF

CDR3 length: 14
clone size: NA
J gene: TRBJ1-5
V gene: TRBV4-2
D gene: NA
CDR3 DNA: TGTGCCAGCAGCCCGACAGTTAGCAATCAGCCCCAGCATTTT
CDR3 protein: CASSPTVSNQPQHF

CDR3 length: 15
clone size: NA
J gene: TRBJ1-1
V gene: TRBV7-8
D gene: NA
CDR3 DNA: TGTGCCAGCAGCCCCACCCTAAGACAGAACACTGAAGCTTTCTTT
CDR3 protein: CASSPTLRQNTEAFF

CDR3 length: 12
clone size: NA
J gene: TRBJ1-2
V gene: TRBV28
D gene: NA
CDR3 DNA: TGTGCCAGCAGTCCTAGGTCCTATGGCTACACCTTC
CDR3 protein: CASSPRSYGYTF

CDR3 length: 17
clone size: once
J gene: TRBJ2-2
V gene: TRBV9
D gene: NA
CDR3 DNA: TGTGCCAGCAGCGCAAACCCCGACTGGTCGAACACCGGGGAGCTGTTTTTT
CDR3 protein: CASSANPDWSNTGELFF

CDR3 length: 13
clone size: few
J gene: TRBJ1-4
V gene: TRBV2
D gene: TRBD1
CDR3 DNA: TGTGCCAGCAGGGGACAGCAGGGTGAAAAACTGTTTTTT
CDR3 protein: CASRGQQGEKLFF

CDR3 length: 18
clone size: NA
J gene: TRBJ1-3
V gene: TRBV28
D gene: NA
CDR3 DNA: TGTGCCAGCAGTTTATCTCGTGGTGGCAGGGTGAGGGGAAACACCATATATTTT
CDR3 protein: CASSLSRGGRVRGNTIYF

CDR3 length: 15
clone size: few
J gene: TRBJ2-1
V gene: TRBV7-2
D gene: TRBD2
CDR3 DNA: TGTGCCAGCAGCCAGGGTCTAGCGGGCGCCAATGAGCAGTTCTTC
CDR3 protein: CASSQGLAGANEQFF

CDR3 length: 13
clone size: NA
J gene: TRBJ2-1
V gene: TRBV19
D gene: TRBD2
CDR3 DNA: TGTGCCAGTACCCGGTATAGCGGGCATGAGCAGTTCTTC
CDR3 protein: CASTRYSGHEQFF

CDR3 length: 17
clone size: NA
J gene: TRBJ2-1
V gene: TRBV14
D gene: NA
CDR3 DNA: TGTGCCAGCAGCCCCCAAACAGGGTCCCGTACGTACAATGAGCAGTTCTTC
CDR3 protein: CASSPQTGSRTYNEQFF

CDR3 length: 14
clone size: NA
J gene: TRBJ2-1
V gene: TRBV7-2
D gene: NA
CDR3 DNA: TGTGCCAGCAGCATCCCCGGGGTCTACAATGAGCAGTTCTTC
CDR3 protein: CASSIPGVYNEQFF

CDR3 length: 14
clone size: once
J gene: TRBJ2-7
V gene: TRBV4-1
D gene: TRBD1
CDR3 DNA: TGCGCCAGCAGCCAAGTCGGGACAGGGGGCGAGCAGTACTTC
CDR3 protein: CASSQVGTGGEQYF